The clone carrying this T cell receptor beta chain has only a few counts. What it binds is not known. PCR primers comprised 60 Vbeta and 13 Jbeta primers. Method: immunoSEQ multiplex PCR; TCRdb's copy keeps in-frame clones and lacks some. Of 120,000 or so clones listed, 81% are singletons. This entry comes from a study of cytomegalovirus exposure and HLA in healthy donors. On the study more broadly: In an earlier analysis, around 100 million unique TCR beta sequences were found from 150 million to 200 million T cells.

Findings of the study overall: One cluster of highly shared sequence variants probably arose as a sequencing artifact. CMV serostatus was the only immune exposure information that was available. Productive status was seen about 90% or about 30% of the time for most TCR beta V segments in an earlier analysis.

Trimming took off 5 bases at V and 6 bases at J, with 13 bases between the two ends. The CDR3 runs to 13 residues. Per germline, CDR1 SGHAT and CDR2 FQNNGV. This chain uses TRBV11-2 with TRBJ1-1, with no clear D. The receptor was isolated from a man aged 18 to 30 in good health and CMV-seronegative. The sample taken for sequencing was PBMCs. The CDR3 region has the DNA TGTGCCAGCAGCCCGCGAGGTTGGTCTGAAGCTTTCTTT. Protein product: CASSPRGWSEAFF. The full variable domain, completed using reference TRBV11-2 and TRBJ1-1, is EAGVAQSPRYKIIEKRQSVAFWCNPISGHATLYWYQQILGQGPKLLIQFQNNGVVDDSQLPKDRFSAERLKGVDSTLKIQPAKLEDSAVYLCASSPRGWSEAFFGQGTRLTVV.